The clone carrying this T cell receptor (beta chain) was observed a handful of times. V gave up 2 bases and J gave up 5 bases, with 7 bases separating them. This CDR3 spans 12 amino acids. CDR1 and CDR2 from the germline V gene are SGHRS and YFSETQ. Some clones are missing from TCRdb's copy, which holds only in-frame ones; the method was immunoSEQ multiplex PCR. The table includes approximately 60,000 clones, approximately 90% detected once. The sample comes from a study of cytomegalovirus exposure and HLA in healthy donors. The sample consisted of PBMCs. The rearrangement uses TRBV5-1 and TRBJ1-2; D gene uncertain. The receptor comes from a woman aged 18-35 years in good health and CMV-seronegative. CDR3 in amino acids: CASSFGEYGYTF. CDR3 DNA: TGCGCCAGCAGCTTCGGGGAATATGGCTACACCTTC. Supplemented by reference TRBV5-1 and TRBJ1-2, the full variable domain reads KAGVTQTPRYLIKTRGQQVTLSCSPISGHRSVSWYQQTPGQGLQFLFEYFSETQRNKGNFPGRFSGRQFSNSRSEMNVSTLELGDSALYLCASSFGEYGYTFGSGTRLTVV.